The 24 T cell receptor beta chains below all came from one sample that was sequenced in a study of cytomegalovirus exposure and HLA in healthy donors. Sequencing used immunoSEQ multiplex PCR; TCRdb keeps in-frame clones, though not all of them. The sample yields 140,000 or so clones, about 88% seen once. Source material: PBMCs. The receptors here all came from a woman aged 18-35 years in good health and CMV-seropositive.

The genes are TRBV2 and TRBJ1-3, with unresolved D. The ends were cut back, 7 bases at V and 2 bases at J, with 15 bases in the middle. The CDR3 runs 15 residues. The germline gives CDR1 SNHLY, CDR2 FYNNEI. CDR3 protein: CASNEEAVAGNTIYF. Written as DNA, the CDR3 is TGTGCCAGCAATGAGGAGGCAGTCGCTGGAAACACCATATATTTT.

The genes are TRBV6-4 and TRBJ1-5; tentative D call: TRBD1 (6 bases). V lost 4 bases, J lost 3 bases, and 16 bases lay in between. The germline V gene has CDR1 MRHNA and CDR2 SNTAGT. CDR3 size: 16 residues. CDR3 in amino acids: CASSAQGGMNNQPQHF. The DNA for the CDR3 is TGTGCCAGCAGTGCACAGGGTGGTATGAACAATCAGCCCCAGCATTTT.

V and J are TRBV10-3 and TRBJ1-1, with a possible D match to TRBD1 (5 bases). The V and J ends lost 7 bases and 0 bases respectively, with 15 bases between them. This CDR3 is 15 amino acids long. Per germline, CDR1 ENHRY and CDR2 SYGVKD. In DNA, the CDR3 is TGTGCCATCAAGCCCACTACAGGATTGAACACTGAAGCTTTCTTT. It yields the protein CAIKPTTGLNTEAFF.

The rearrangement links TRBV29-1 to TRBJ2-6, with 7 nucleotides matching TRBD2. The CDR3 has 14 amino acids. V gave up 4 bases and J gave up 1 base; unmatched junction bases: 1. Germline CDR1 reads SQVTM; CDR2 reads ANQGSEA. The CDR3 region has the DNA TGCAGCGTTGTGGGGGGGTCTGGGGCCAACGTCCTGACTTTC. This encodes CSVVGGSGANVLTF.

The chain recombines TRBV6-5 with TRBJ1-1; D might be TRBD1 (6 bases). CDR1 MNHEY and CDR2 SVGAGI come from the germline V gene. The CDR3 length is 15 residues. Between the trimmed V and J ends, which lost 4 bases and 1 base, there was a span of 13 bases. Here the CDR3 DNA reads TGTGCCAGCAGTTCCGAGACAGGCGAGAACACTGAAGCTTTCTTT. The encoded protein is CASSSETGENTEAFF.

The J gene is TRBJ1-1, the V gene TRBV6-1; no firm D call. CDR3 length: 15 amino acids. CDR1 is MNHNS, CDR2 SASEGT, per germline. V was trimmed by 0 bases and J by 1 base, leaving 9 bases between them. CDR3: CASSEARYGNTEAFF. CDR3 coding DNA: TGTGCCAGCAGTGAAGCGAGGTATGGGAACACTGAAGCTTTCTTT.

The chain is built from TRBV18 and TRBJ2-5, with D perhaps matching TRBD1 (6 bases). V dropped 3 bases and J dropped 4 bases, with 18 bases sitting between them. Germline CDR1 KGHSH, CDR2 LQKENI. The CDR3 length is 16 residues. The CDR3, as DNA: TGTGCCAGCTCACCCTCCGGGGCCCGAGGGGGAGAGACCCAGTACTTC. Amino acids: CASSPSGARGGETQYF.

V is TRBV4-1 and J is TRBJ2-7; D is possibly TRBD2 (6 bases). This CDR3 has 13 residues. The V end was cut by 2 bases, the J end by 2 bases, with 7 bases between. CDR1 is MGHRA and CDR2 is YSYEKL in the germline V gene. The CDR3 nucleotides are TGCGCCAGCAGCCAACGGGGGACCTACGAGCAGTACTTC. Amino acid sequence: CASSQRGTYEQYF.

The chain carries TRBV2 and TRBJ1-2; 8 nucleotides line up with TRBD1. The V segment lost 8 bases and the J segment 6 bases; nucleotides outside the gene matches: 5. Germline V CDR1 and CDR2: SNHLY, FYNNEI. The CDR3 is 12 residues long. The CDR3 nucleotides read TGTGCCAGCGGCGGACAGGGAAATGGCTACACCTTC. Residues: CASGGQGNGYTF.

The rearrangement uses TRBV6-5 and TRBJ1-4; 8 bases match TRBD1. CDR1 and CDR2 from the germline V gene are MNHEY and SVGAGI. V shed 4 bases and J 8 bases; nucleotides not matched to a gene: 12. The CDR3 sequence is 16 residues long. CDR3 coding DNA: TGTGCCAGCAGTTCCTCTCCGGGACAGGCAACCGAAAAACTGTTTTTT. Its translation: CASSSSPGQATEKLFF.

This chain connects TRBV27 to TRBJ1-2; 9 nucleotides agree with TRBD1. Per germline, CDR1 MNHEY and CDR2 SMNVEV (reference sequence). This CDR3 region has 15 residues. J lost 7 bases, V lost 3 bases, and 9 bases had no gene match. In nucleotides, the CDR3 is TGTGCCAGCAGTTTGTCTACAGGGGGCGTTGGTGGCTACACCTTC. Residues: CASSLSTGGVGGYTF.

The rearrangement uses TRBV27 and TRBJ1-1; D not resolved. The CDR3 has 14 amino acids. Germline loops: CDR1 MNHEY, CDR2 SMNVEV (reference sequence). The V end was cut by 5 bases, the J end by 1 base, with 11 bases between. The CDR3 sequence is CASSQEYRNTEAFF. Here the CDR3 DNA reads TGTGCCAGCAGTCAGGAATATAGGAACACTGAAGCTTTCTTT.

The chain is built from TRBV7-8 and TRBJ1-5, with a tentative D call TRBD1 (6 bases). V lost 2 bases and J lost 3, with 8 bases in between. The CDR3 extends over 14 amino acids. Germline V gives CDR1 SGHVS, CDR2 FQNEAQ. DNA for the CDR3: TGTGCCAGCAGCTTAAGACAGGACAATCAGCCCCAGCATTTT. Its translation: CASSLRQDNQPQHF.

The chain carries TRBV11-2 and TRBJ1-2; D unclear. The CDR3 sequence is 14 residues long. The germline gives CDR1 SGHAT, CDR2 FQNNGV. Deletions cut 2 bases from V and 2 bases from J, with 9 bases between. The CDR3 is CASSLLEQNYGYTF. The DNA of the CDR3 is TGTGCCAGCAGCTTACTTGAACAAAACTATGGCTACACCTTC.

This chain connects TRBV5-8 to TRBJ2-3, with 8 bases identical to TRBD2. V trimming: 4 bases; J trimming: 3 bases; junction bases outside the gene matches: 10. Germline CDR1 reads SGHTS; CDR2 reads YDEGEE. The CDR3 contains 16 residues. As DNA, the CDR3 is TGTGCCAGCAGCCCCTCCTTCCGGGAGGGGACAGATACGCAGTATTTT. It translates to CASSPSFREGTDTQYF.

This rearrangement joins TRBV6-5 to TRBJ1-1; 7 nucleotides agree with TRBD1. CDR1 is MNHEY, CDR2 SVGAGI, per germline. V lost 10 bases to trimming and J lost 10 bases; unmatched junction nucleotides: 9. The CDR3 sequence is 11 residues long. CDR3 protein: CATRQGRTAFF. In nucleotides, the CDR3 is TGTGCCACACGACAGGGAAGGACAGCTTTCTTT.

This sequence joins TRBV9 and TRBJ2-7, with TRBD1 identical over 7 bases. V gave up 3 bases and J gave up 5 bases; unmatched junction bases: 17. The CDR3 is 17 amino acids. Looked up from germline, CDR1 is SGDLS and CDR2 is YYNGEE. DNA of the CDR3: TGTGCCAGCAGCGGGAAGAGGGAGTTCGGAGGACAGGACGAGCAGTACTTC. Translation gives CASSGKREFGGQDEQYF.

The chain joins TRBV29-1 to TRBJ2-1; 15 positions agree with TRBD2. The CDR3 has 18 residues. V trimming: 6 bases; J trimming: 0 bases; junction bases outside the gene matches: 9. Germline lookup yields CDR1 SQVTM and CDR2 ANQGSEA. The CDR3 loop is CSVVGLAGGRGSYNEQFF. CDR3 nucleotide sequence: TGCAGCGTCGTGGGACTAGCGGGGGGCCGAGGCTCCTACAATGAGCAGTTCTTC.

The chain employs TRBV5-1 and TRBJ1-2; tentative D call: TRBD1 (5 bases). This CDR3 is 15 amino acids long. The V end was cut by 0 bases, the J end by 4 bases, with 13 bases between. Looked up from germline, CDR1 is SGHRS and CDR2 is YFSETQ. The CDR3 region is CASSLAGGVGYGYTF. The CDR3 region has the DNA TGCGCCAGCAGCTTGGCCGGGGGGGTAGGCTATGGCTACACCTTC.

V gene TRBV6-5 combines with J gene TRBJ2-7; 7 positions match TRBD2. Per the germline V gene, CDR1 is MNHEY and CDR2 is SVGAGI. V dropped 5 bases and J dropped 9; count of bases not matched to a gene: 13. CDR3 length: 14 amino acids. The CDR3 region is CASSREGRFRRQYF. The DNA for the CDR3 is TGTGCCAGCAGTAGGGAGGGGAGGTTTCGTCGGCAGTACTTC.

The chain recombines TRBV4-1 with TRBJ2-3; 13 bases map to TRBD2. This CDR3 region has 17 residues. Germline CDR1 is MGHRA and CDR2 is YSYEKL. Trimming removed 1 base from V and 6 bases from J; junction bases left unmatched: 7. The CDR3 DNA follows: TGCGCCAGCAGCCAAGCAACTAGCGGGGGGGCGATGGATACGCAGTATTTT. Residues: CASSQATSGGAMDTQYF.

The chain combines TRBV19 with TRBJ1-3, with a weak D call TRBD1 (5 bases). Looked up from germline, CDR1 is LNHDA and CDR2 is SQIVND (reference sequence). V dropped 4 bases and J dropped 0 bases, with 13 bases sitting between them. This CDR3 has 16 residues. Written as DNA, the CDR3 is TGTGCCAGTAGTACCGAGACAGCCAGCTCTGGAAACACCATATATTTT. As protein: CASSTETASSGNTIYF.

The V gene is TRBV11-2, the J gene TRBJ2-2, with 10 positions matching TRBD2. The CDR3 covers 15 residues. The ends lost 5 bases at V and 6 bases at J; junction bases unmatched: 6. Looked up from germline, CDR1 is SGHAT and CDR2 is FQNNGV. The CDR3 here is CASSVVAGGPGELFF. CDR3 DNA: TGTGCCAGCAGCGTCGTAGCGGGGGGCCCCGGGGAGCTGTTTTTT. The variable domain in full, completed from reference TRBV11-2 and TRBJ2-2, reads EAGVAQSPRYKIIEKRQSVAFWCNPISGHATLYWYQQILGQGPKLLIQFQNNGVVDDSQLPKDRFSAERLKGVDSTLKIQPAKLEDSAVYLCASSVVAGGPGELFFGEGSRLTVL.

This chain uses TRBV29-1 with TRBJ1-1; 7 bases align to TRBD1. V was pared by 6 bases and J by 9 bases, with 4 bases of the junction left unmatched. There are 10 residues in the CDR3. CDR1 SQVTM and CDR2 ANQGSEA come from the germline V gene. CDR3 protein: CSVGDSQAFF. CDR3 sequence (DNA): TGCAGCGTCGGGGACAGCCAAGCTTTCTTT.